Listed below are T cell receptor beta chains from one sample, sequenced in a study of Graves' ophthalmopathy and Graves' hyperthyroidism. TCRdb re-called the multiplex PCR reads with MiXCR, one entry per CDR3 protein. The sample carries some 240,000 distinct CDR3 sequences, around 45% recorded once. The sequencing sample was made of peripheral blood. The receptors come from an adult man with Graves' ophthalmopathy. The CDR3 runs from the conserved cysteine through the conserved F or W. A D gene is named only where the DNA matches it firmly. The listing skips clone size in some rows; elsewhere it reads once, few, many or a size class.

j_gene,v_gene,len,d_gene,abundance,CDR3aa,CDR3nt
TRBJ2-7,TRBV7-9,15,TRBD2,few,CASSFDGTSGYEQYF,TGTGCCAGCAGCTTCGACGGGACTAGCGGTTACGAGCAGTACTTC
TRBJ2-5,TRBV7-3,13,.,.,CASSLTQGETQYF,TGTGCCAGCAGCTTAACACAGGGAGAGACCCAGTACTTC
TRBJ1-2,TRBV25-1,12,.,.,CASPDSDYGYTF,TGTGCCAGCCCCGACTCGGACTATGGCTACACCTTC
TRBJ2-2,TRBV7-2,16,TRBD1,.,CASRQDRAITTGELFF,TGTGCCAGCAGACAAGACAGGGCCATTACAACCGGGGAGCTGTTTTTT
TRBJ2-5,TRBV7-9,14,.,.,CASSPQTGRETRYF,TGTGCCAGCAGCCCCCAGACAGGCCGGGAGACCCGGTACTTC
TRBJ2-5,TRBV9,14,.,few,CASSVAGVQETQYF,TGTGCCAGCAGCGTAGCGGGGGTCCAAGAGACCCAGTACTTC
TRBJ2-7,TRBV15,14,.,many,CATGNGLASYEQYF,TGTGCCACCGGTAACGGACTGGCCTCCTACGAGCAGTACTTC
TRBJ2-5,TRBV12-3/TRBV12-4,13,.,.,CASTPGRAGTQYF,TGTGCCAGCACCCCGGGGCGCGCGGGGACCCAGTACTTC
TRBJ2-5,TRBV27,13,.,.,CASSSGRLETQYF,TGTGCCAGCAGTTCGGGCAGGCTGGAGACCCAGTACTTC
TRBJ2-5,TRBV20-1,14,TRBD2,few,CSARLAGGRETQYF,TGCAGTGCTAGACTAGCGGGGGGGCGAGAGACCCAGTACTTC
TRBJ2-2,TRBV29-1,15,TRBD2,few,CSVQAGGPGTGELFF,TGCAGCGTTCAAGCGGGAGGGCCGGGCACCGGGGAGCTGTTTTTT
TRBJ2-6,TRBV2,18,TRBD1,few,CASSEGQGIGSGANVLTF,TGTGCCAGCAGTGAAGGACAGGGGATAGGCTCTGGGGCCAACGTCCTGACTTTC
TRBJ2-7,TRBV29-1,13,.,.,CSGGQSPSYEQYF,TGCAGCGGCGGACAGTCCCCCTCCTACGAGCAGTACTTC
TRBJ1-2,TRBV6-4,15,.,once,CASSSTRDISYGYTF,TGTGCCAGCAGTTCTACCCGGGACATTTCCTATGGCTACACCTTC
TRBJ2-5,TRBV7-2,14,.,.,CASSPVGAGETQYF,TGTGCCAGCAGCCCGGTGGGGGCCGGGGAGACCCAGTACTTC
TRBJ2-5,TRBV7-2,18,.,.,CASSLAWGYRTKEETQYF,TGTGCCAGCAGCTTAGCGTGGGGGTACAGGACTAAGGAAGAGACCCAGTACTTC
TRBJ1-4,TRBV15,15,.,few,CATSRPRDEDEKLFF,TGTGCCACCAGCAGACCCCGGGACGAAGATGAAAAACTGTTTTTT
TRBJ2-2,TRBV11-1,19,TRBD2,.,CASSLASGLAGGISGELFF,TGTGCCAGCAGCTTAGCGAGCGGACTAGCGGGAGGGATCTCCGGGGAGCTGTTTTTT
TRBJ2-6,TRBV5-6,16,.,.,CASSLEGNSGANVLTF,TGTGCCAGCAGCTTGGAGGGCAACTCTGGGGCCAACGTCCTGACTTTC
TRBJ2-7,TRBV5-1,17,TRBD2,.,CASSPGTSGRAGYEQYF,TGCGCCAGCAGCCCTGGGACTAGCGGGAGGGCTGGGTACGAGCAGTACTTC
TRBJ2-5,TRBV29-1,12,.,.,CSVAEAQETQYF,TGCAGCGTAGCAGAGGCCCAAGAGACCCAGTACTTC
TRBJ2-2,TRBV29-1,13,.,many,CSVVRANTGELFF,TGCAGCGTTGTTAGGGCGAACACCGGGGAGCTGTTTTTT
TRBJ2-5,TRBV10-3,17,.,.,CAISESWGADTQETQYF,TGTGCCATCAGTGAGTCCTGGGGCGCAGACACCCAAGAGACCCAGTACTTC
TRBJ2-7,TRBV24-1,15,TRBD1,once,CATSESDRVSYEQYF,TGTGCCACCAGTGAATCGGACAGGGTTTCCTACGAGCAGTACTTC
TRBJ1-1,TRBV19,12,.,.,CASKNENTEAFF,TGTGCCAGTAAGAATGAGAACACTGAAGCTTTCTTT
TRBJ1-6,TRBV2,13,.,few,CASSAAENSPLHF,TGTGCCAGCAGTGCGGCCGAGAATTCACCCCTCCACTTT
TRBJ2-7,TRBV7-2,13,.,few,CASSPLTLSEQYF,TGTGCCAGCAGCCCTCTTACTTTATCCGAGCAGTACTTC
TRBJ1-3,TRBV2,12,.,few,CAVVETGNTIYF,TGTGCCGTCGTGGAAACTGGAAACACCATATATTTT
TRBJ2-7,TRBV20-1,14,TRBD2,few,CSASAGGLPSEQYF,TGCAGTGCTAGCGCGGGAGGGCTCCCCTCCGAGCAGTACTTC
TRBJ2-1,TRBV7-2,11,.,.,CASSSDGKAFF,TGTGCCAGCAGCTCCGATGGCAAGGCTTTCTTC
TRBJ2-7,TRBV29-1,13,TRBD2,few,CSVVGGSSYEQYF,TGCAGCGTTGTGGGAGGGAGCTCCTACGAGCAGTACTTC
TRBJ2-5,TRBV10-3,12,.,many,CAISDGGETQYF,TGTGCCATCAGTGATGGGGGAGAGACCCAGTACTTC
TRBJ2-7,TRBV10-3,12,TRBD2,many,CASRTAGGEQYF,TGTGCCAGCAGGACGGCGGGGGGCGAGCAGTACTTC
TRBJ1-2,TRBV5-5,12,.,.,CASSPVLSGYTF,TGTGCCAGCAGCCCCGTCTTGAGTGGCTACACCTTC
TRBJ2-2,TRBV24-1,16,.,.,CATSDLEGENTGELFF,TGTGCCACCAGTGATTTGGAGGGGGAGAACACCGGGGAGCTGTTTTTT
TRBJ2-2,TRBV12-3/TRBV12-4,13,.,many,CASMGIEGGELFF,TGTGCCAGCATGGGCATCGAGGGCGGGGAGCTGTTTTTT
TRBJ2-5,TRBV10-1,15,TRBD2,.,CASSFLAGGQETQYF,TGTGCCAGCAGTTTCCTAGCGGGGGGACAAGAGACCCAGTACTTC
TRBJ1-4,TRBV5-6,16,.,.,CASSLEGNGGGEKLFF,TGTGCCAGCAGCTTGGAGGGCAACGGAGGGGGTGAAAAACTGTTTTTT
TRBJ2-1,TRBV7-2,15,TRBD2,.,CASSLVAGGPDEQFF,TGTGCCAGCAGCTTAGTGGCGGGAGGGCCGGATGAGCAGTTCTTC
TRBJ2-2,TRBV6-5,13,TRBD1,.,CASWDRNTGELFF,TGTGCCAGCTGGGACAGAAACACCGGGGAGCTGTTTTTT
TRBJ1-2,TRBV7-2,13,TRBD1,.,CASRRGQGGGYTF,TGTGCCAGCCGCCGAGGACAGGGGGGAGGCTACACCTTC
TRBJ1-5,TRBV20-1,17,.,.,CSANEVGGAYSNQPQHF,TGCAGTGCTAATGAGGTTGGCGGCGCGTATAGCAATCAGCCCCAGCATTTT
TRBJ1-2,TRBV10-1,15,TRBD1,.,CASSDPTGVNYGYTF,TGCGCCAGCAGTGACCCGACAGGGGTTAACTATGGCTACACCTTC
TRBJ2-5,TRBV6-1,15,TRBD1,.,CASSGGQGRQETQYF,TGTGCCAGCAGCGGCGGACAGGGGCGGCAAGAGACCCAGTACTTC
TRBJ1-2,TRBV28,15,.,.,CASSSPVQGNYGYTF,TGTGCCAGCAGTTCACCCGTACAGGGTAACTATGGCTACACCTTC
TRBJ2-7,TRBV10-3,17,TRBD2,few,CAISPKSEWGGSYEQYF,TGTGCCATCAGTCCCAAATCTGAATGGGGGGGATCCTACGAGCAGTACTTC
TRBJ2-5,TRBV7-9,14,.,many,CASSFLGSQETQYF,TGTGCCAGCAGCTTTTTGGGTTCCCAAGAGACCCAGTACTTC
TRBJ1-2,TRBV7-9,17,.,few,CASSKLAGGPSNYGYTF,TGTGCCAGCAGCAAATTAGCGGGAGGGCCCTCTAACTATGGCTACACCTTC
TRBJ2-7,TRBV6-5,15,TRBD1,.,CASSPPGQGAREQYF,TGTGCCAGCAGCCCACCGGGACAGGGGGCGCGGGAGCAGTACTTC
TRBJ2-6,TRBV25-1,17,TRBD2,many,CASSGGRGGAGANVLTF,TGTGCCAGCAGTGGCGGCCGGGGGGGGGCTGGGGCCAACGTCCTGACTTTC
TRBJ1-1,TRBV5-1,13,.,.,CASSDGGGTEAFF,TGCGCCAGCAGCGACGGGGGTGGCACTGAAGCTTTCTTT
TRBJ2-6,TRBV6-5,17,TRBD1,.,CASSYELGQGGANVLTF,TGTGCCAGCAGTTACGAGTTGGGACAGGGTGGGGCCAACGTCCTGACTTTC
TRBJ2-7,TRBV7-8,16,TRBD2,.,CASSVPSGLSSDTQYF,TGTGCCAGCAGCGTTCCTAGCGGGTTGTCGTCGGATACGCAGTACTTC
TRBJ1-6,TRBV7-9,14,TRBD1,many,CASSSGQGGTPLHF,TGTGCCAGCAGCTCGGGACAGGGGGGAACACCCCTCCACTTT